This T cell receptor (beta chain) came from a study of shared clonotypes between healthy human individuals. Broader study findings: Non-shared clonotypes were found to have lower generation probabilities than the clonotypes that were shared by all four of the sorted-subset donors. Of the naive CD4 clonotypes, roughly 5% were shared across a handful of donors. The genetic and exposure-history diversity represented was limited by few donors.

Trimming pared 0 bases from V and 1 base from J, leaving 7 bases between. The CDR3 covers 15 residues. Germline values: CDR1 SGHRS, CDR2 YFSETQ. For this clone: Antigen specificity is unknown.

The repertoire was sequenced with immunoSEQ multiplex PCR; TCRdb's copy has only in-frame clones and lacks some. This table has about 330,000 clones, around 90% appearing once. Sequencing was done on a sample of memory CD8+ T cells sorted from blood. Sample subset: CD45RO+ cells pooled with CCR7-negative TemRA cells. The receptor comes from a man in his late teens or twenties in good health. The chain is built from TRBV5-1 and TRBJ1-4; D ambiguous. CDR3 nucleotides: TGCGCCAGCAGCTTGGGTACGGTAACTAATGAAAAACTGTTTTTT. This translates into CASSLGTVTNEKLFF.